This TCR beta chain was documented in a study of blood T cells in healthy people across ages. This clonotype has only a few counts. A J-beta primer mix and a sample-barcoded 5' primer were used in a second PCR of about 6 to 12 cycles. TCRdb recomputed calls from the 5' RACE reads with MiXCR, one row per CDR3 protein. This sample has more than 600,000 distinct CDR3 sequences, with 20% to 25% found just once. The germline V gene encodes CDR1 SGHAT and CDR2 FQNNGV. The CDR3 totals 18 residues. This same sample was also part of a study on T cells of mothers and their children.

The sequencing sample was made of blood. The sequence was obtained from a boy between 5 and 17 years old in good health. The V and J genes are TRBV11-2 and TRBJ2-5, with 9 positions matching TRBD1. With the DNA end fitting TRBJ2-1 better, the J assignment may be wrong. CDR3 sequence: CASSLTAPTGGYYNEQFF. CDR3 nucleotides: TGTGCCAGCAGCCTCACCGCACCGACAGGGGGGTACTACAATGAGCAGTTCTTC.